The clone carrying this T cell receptor (beta chain) was picked up a small number of times. The germline CDR1 and CDR2 sequences are KGHSH and LQKENI. After removal of 6 bases from V and 2 bases from J, the junction contained 6 bases not matched to a gene. The CDR3 runs to 14 residues. Both iRepertoire HTBI primers and Arm-PCR of CDR3 regions were used to build the TCR beta libraries. TCRdb re-analysed the multiplex PCR reads in MiXCR, keeping a single row per CDR3 protein. The data show 620,000 or so distinct CDR3 sequences, 15% to 20% seen once. This sample is part of a study of regulatory T cells in long-lasting Graves disease. Time point described: newly diagnosed GD, antithyroid drugs for less than 3 months. The TCR library was made from RNA that had been extracted from PBMCs in TRIzol. These data were also filed under a second study, of T cells in Graves' hyperthyroidism and ophthalmopathy.

The receptor was isolated from a woman in her 30s with Graves disease. Sequenced here: peripheral blood mononuclear cells (PBMCs), sampled at new diagnosis, from a patient treated with antithyroid drugs. This sequence joins TRBV18 and TRBJ1-2, with 7 nucleotides matching TRBD1. CDR3 coding DNA: TGTGCCAGCTCTCGGGACAGCCAGAACTATGGCTACACCTTC. As protein: CASSRDSQNYGYTF.